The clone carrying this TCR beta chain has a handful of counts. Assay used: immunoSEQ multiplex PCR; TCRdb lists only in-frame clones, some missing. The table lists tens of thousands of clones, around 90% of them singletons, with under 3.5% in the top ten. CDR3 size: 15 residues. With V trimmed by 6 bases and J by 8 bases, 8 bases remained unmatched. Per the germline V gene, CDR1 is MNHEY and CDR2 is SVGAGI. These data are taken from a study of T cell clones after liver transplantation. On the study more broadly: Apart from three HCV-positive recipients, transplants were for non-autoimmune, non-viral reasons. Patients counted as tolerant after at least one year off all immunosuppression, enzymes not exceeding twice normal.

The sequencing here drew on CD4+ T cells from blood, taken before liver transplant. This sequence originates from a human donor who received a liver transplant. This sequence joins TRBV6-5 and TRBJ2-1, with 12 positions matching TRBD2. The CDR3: CASRSLAGGPYEQFF. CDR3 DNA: TGTGCCAGCAGATCCCTAGCGGGAGGGCCCTATGAGCAGTTCTTC.